The T cell receptor (beta chain) under discussion was sequenced for a study of shared clonotypes between healthy human individuals. Genomic DNA came from about 90 million PBMCs in unsorted samples. Notes on this clone: This specimen includes other DNA sequences encoding the same CDR3.

The CDR3 is 13 residues long. CDR1 KGHSH and CDR2 LQKENI come from the germline V gene. Trimming removed 0 bases at V and 0 bases at J, with 3 bases between. Deep-level settings were used for running the assay. DNA from unsorted PBMC was sequenced on ten immunoSEQ deep assay plates. In the original processing: Junction-only immunoSEQ data arrived without quality scores, meaning filtering differed. Assay used: immunoSEQ multiplex PCR; TCRdb lists only in-frame clones, some missing. The V and J calls and clone size are taken from that table; D and trimming were inferred from the DNA. The repertoire holds about half a million clones, with 79% as singletons.

The chain couples TRBV18 to TRBJ2-7; D gene uncertain. Sequenced material: PBMCs. The receptor was isolated from a woman aged 40-49 years in good health. Some clones in this sample may be carry-over from other donors' samples. The CDR3, as DNA: TGTGCCAGCTCACCACCCAGCTCCTACGAGCAGTACTTC. This codes for CASSPPSSYEQYF.